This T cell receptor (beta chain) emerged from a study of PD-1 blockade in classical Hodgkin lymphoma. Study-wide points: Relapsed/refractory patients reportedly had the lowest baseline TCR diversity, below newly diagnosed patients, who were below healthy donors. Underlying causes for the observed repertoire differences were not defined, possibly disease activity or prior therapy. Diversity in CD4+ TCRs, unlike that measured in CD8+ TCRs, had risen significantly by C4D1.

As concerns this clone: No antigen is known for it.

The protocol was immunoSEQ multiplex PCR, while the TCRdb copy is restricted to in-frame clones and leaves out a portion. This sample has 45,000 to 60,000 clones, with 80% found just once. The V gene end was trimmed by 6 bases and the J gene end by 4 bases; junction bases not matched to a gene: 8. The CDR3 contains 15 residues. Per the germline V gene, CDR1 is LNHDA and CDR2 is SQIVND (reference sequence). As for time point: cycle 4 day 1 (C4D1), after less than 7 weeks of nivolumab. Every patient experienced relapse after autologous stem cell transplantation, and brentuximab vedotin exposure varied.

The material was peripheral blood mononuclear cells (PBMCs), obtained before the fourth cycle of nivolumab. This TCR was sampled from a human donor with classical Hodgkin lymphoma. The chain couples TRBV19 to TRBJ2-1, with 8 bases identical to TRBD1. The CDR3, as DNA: TGTGCCAGTAGATCGGCCCAGGGGGCTTACAATGAGCAGTTCTTC. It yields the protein CASRSAQGAYNEQFF.